Sequencing of this T cell receptor beta chain was carried out in a study of human T cells and chemical hapten exposure. Study overall: Small volume differences among pooled libraries mainly caused per-sample TCR yield variation.

The CDR3 length is 14 residues. Trimming pared 2 bases from V and 9 bases from J, leaving 14 bases between. Germline V gene lookup returns CDR1 MDHEN and CDR2 SYDVKM. This clonotype was seen a handful of times. Its specificity is unknown. The library labeled individual cDNA molecules by adding unique molecular identifiers to them. As processed by the authors: The median was about 89,000 TCRs per sample, ranging 23,224 to 690,600. MiXCR was run by TCRdb on the RACE reads, yielding one entry per CDR3 protein. TCRdb, not the original authors, processed these V and J calls. The sample carries roughly 30,000 distinct CDR3 sequences, 6.5% to 9% recorded once. The time point denotes: healthy volunteer bleed at 2 weeks. Unfractionated whole blood yielded total RNA. Whole-study results and caveats: TCRs whose frequency exceeded 1 in 1000 remained the same following DPC sensitization.

The source material was whole blood. This sequence joins TRBV28 and TRBJ2-4; D ambiguous. The receptor's source is a human donor in good health. Some clones in this sample may be carry-over from other donors' samples. CDR3 sequence (DNA): TGTGCCAGCAGTTTACCGGGTTTGGGTTTCATTCAGTACTTC. This encodes CASSLPGLGFIQYF.